This record looks at one T cell receptor (beta chain) sequence and its context. Trimming took off 2 bases at V and 4 bases at J, with 6 bases between the two ends. Germline V gene lookup returns CDR1 SNHLY and CDR2 FYNNEI. CDR3 size: 12 residues. The data were produced by immunoSEQ multiplex PCR, yet TCRdb's version contains in-frame clones alone and is incomplete. The repertoire includes 30,000 to 45,000 clones, almost 95% of them detected once, and 1.2% sits in the top ten. The data originate from a study of T cell changes during pregnancy in multiple sclerosis. The chain couples TRBV2 to TRBJ2-7; TRBD1 is a possible D gene (6 bases). Sequencing was done on a sample of PBMCs (not recorded whether the cells were cultured). The receptor was isolated from a female donor with multiple sclerosis, enrolled in a pregnancy study. CDR3 in amino acids: CASSEQGYEQYF. In DNA form, the CDR3 reads TGTGCCAGCAGTGAACAGGGGTACGAGCAGTACTTC.